This TCR beta chain is from a study of shared clonotypes between healthy human individuals (dated by TCRdb to the early 2020s). About the investigation overall: Two women and three men aged 18 to 49 years were included in the cohort. For each donor, three plates each were used for CD4 naive and CD4 memory, two plates were used for CD8 naive, and one plate was used for CD8 memory. Blood TCR repertoires of several healthy adults were deeply sequenced to estimate repertoire size and the extent of clonotype sharing between individuals. To increase sequencing depth and limit assay-specific biases, TCR repertoire library preparation and sequencing were carried out by different laboratories using diverse techniques. Between about 0.9 and 10 billion PBMCs per donor were obtained by leukapheresis.

The donors were healthy, HIV-negative adults who had no recently reported acute infections or vaccinations. Every donor was a Caucasian adult residing in Nashville, Tennessee, USA. CD4+ T cells were enriched by magnetic negative selection; naive cells were then positively selected on CD45RA, and the negative fraction formed the memory subset. Blood was collected by leukapheresis, and PBMCs were isolated by Ficoll-Histopaque density gradient centrifugation and then cryopreserved in liquid nitrogen vapor phase. Analytical flow cytometry was used to check the purity and quantity of each magnetically sorted T cell population. Each sorted fraction had its genomic DNA isolated and then quantified by UV absorbance on a Nanodrop 2000c. On this clone itself: Its antigen remains undetermined. No clone much larger than this one lies a single base away; base qualities are absent.

The research as a whole found: Sampling was restricted to blood, and TCR repertoires in tissues likely differ from the TCR repertoires found in blood. Rarefaction of sorted-subset datasets indicated incomplete sequencing despite the large sequencing depth. Based on pairwise subsampling, the degree of clonotype sharing among donors was expected to be affected by sequencing depth. Naive subsets generally had larger estimated clonotype richness than memory subsets. The genetic and exposure-history diversity represented was limited by the small number of donors. Compared with non-shared clonotypes, the clonotypes found in all four sorted-subset donors had higher generation probabilities. When four donors were compared, the shared fraction of clonotypes was around 5% for naive CD4, 3% to 4% for naive CD8, 2.3% for memory CD4, and 0.4% for memory CD8.

Using the deep immunoSEQ assay, TCR CDR3 regions were amplified from genomic DNA by multiplex PCR. Genomic DNA extracted from each cell subset was distributed evenly over all wells of several immunoSEQ 96-well plates, and each plate served as one replicate. For sorted subsets, around 0.2 ug of genomic DNA, equivalent to around 31,000 T cell genomes, went into each replicate PCR. The purified libraries were quantified using a Qubit 3.0 fluorometer, sized with a Bioanalyzer 2100, and then quantified again using the KAPA Library Quantification kit. Every immunoSEQ 96-well plate was sequenced on a separate single-read 150-cycle Illumina NextSeq 550 flow cell. In the original analysis: Because the immunoSEQ output held only junctional sequences and lacked quality scores, the filtering could not match the filtering applied to full-length reads. To assign V/J genes and CDR3, sequences were annotated using PyIR, a Python wrapper for IgBLAST v1.9, with IMGT germline references. Reads were removed for weak V/J assignments (E-value above 1e-6), missing CDR3, stop codons, out-of-frame junctions, or ambiguous translated residues. A V3J clonotype was defined by an identical inferred V gene, J gene, and CDR3 amino acid sequence. The percentage overlap between two repertoires was calculated by dividing the number of shared unique clonotypes by the size of the smaller repertoire. RTK rarefaction, the Chao1 estimator, and Recon v2.1 estimates of unobserved clonotypes were used to assess repertoire richness. OLGA was used to compute generation probabilities for all TCRbeta clonotypes that the gDNA method yielded from a handful of donors. The table comes from immuneACCESS by way of TCRdb, which keeps in-frame sequences with V and J called. Part of the clones is missing from these tables; in studies checked, under half for an unresolved V gene and the rest for unknown reasons. The V and J calls and clone size were taken over from that table, and D and trimming were inferred from the DNA. Across this sample there are roughly 2 million clones, with roughly 94% seen only once. The top ten constitute roughly 0.13% of the sample.

This receptor was identified in a man aged 18 to 30 in good health. The sequencing input was naive CD4+ T cells sorted from blood. This specimen's cell subset or site label, per the study, means: CD45RA+ positively selected.

In nucleotides, the sequence is TGCGCCAGCAGCCCAGACAGACGTTTTAGTACAGATACGCAGTATTTT. It encodes CASSPDRRFSTDTQYF. This sequence uses TRBV5-1 and TRBJ2-3, with a weak D call of TRBD1 (5 bases match). V drops 4 bases and J drops 3 bases, leaving 18 bases in between. Taken from cysteine to phenylalanine, the CDR3 has 16 residues. The read is trimmed to its CDR3 DNA, 48 bases read in frame from base 1. The germline V gene gives CDR1 as SGHRS and CDR2 as YFSETQ.